The rows below give T cell receptor beta chains drawn from one sample of a study of OX40 agonist ivuxolimab in advanced cancers. Clones were read by immunoSEQ multiplex PCR, and TCRdb kept only the in-frame ones, dropping some. The profile shows tens of thousands of clones, 91% of them singletons. Sequences were derived from CD4+ or CD8+ T cells sorted from blood, sampled in a trial of the OX40 agonist ivuxolimab. These receptors were taken from an adult with an advanced solid tumor such as melanoma, head and neck, liver or kidney cancer. Each CDR3 is given with its conserved first and last residue. Fields, in order: V gene, clone size, J gene, D gene, CDR3 protein, CDR3 DNA. A D gene is named only where the DNA matches it firmly. Where a row states a size, it is once, few, many or the class of an expanded clone; other rows omit it.

TRBV6-5	NA	TRBJ2-7	TRBD2	CASSASGRGEQYF	TGTGCCAGCAGTGCCAGCGGGAGGGGAGAGCAGTACTTC
TRBV10-3	NA	TRBJ2-7	NA	CAISEVKRARRGHEQYF	TGTGCCATCAGCGAGGTAAAGAGGGCGCGGAGGGGCCACGAGCAGTACTTC
TRBV7-9	NA	TRBJ2-7	NA	CASSLGREGPYEQYF	TGTGCCAGCAGCTTAGGCAGGGAAGGTCCCTACGAGCAGTACTTC
TRBV2	NA	TRBJ2-5	NA	CASWGMETQYF	TGTGCCAGCTGGGGGATGGAGACCCAGTACTTC
TRBV19	NA	TRBJ1-5	NA	CASSITGGGLWGNQPQHF	TGTGCCAGTAGTATAACGGGTGGAGGGCTATGGGGCAATCAGCCCCAGCATTTT
TRBV27	NA	TRBJ2-7	NA	CASSLSRGYEQYF	TGTGCCAGCAGTTTATCCAGGGGCTACGAGCAGTACTTC
TRBV9	NA	TRBJ2-7	NA	CASSVGSYGGDPYEQYF	TGTGCCAGCAGCGTAGGGTCCTACGGGGGCGATCCCTACGAGCAGTACTTC
TRBV27	NA	TRBJ2-1	NA	CASWEKGISYNEQFF	TGTGCCAGCTGGGAAAAAGGGATCTCCTACAATGAGCAGTTCTTC
TRBV5-4	NA	TRBJ2-1	NA	CASSLAFSEQFF	TGTGCCAGCAGCTTAGCCTTTTCGGAGCAGTTCTTC
TRBV7-9	NA	TRBJ2-1	TRBD2	CAWATSGNYNEQFF	TGTGCCTGGGCGACTAGCGGGAATTACAATGAGCAGTTCTTC
TRBV4-2	NA	TRBJ2-1	NA	CASSGAPSYNEQFF	TGTGCCAGCAGTGGGGCGCCCTCCTACAATGAGCAGTTCTTC
TRBV6-4	NA	TRBJ2-3	NA	CASSATKNKIRVYTDTQYF	TGTGCCAGCAGCGCAACTAAAAACAAGATAAGGGTTTACACAGATACGCAGTATTTT
TRBV30	NA	TRBJ1-3	NA	CAWSIGESQPIGNTIYF	TGTGCCTGGAGTATAGGGGAGAGCCAACCGATTGGAAACACCATATATTTT
TRBV19	NA	TRBJ2-7	NA	CASSTDLEYYEQYF	TGTGCCAGTAGTACCGACCTCGAGTACTACGAGCAGTACTTC
TRBV27	NA	TRBJ1-1	NA	CASSLTGMRTEAFF	TGTGCCAGCAGTTTGACAGGTATGAGGACTGAAGCTTTCTTT
TRBV27	NA	TRBJ2-7	TRBD2	CASSPAGTGWGGEQYF	TGTGCCAGCAGTCCCGCAGGGACTGGGTGGGGGGGTGAGCAGTACTTC
TRBV27	NA	TRBJ2-1	TRBD1	CASSWTGYSSYNEQFF	TGTGCCAGCAGTTGGACAGGGTATAGCTCCTACAATGAGCAGTTCTTC
TRBV7-8	NA	TRBJ2-1	TRBD2	CASSTGTSGSNEQFF	TGTGCCAGCAGCACCGGGACTAGCGGGAGTAATGAGCAGTTCTTC
TRBV28	NA	TRBJ2-5	NA	CASTWGEEETQYF	TGTGCCAGCACTTGGGGGGAGGAAGAGACCCAGTACTTC
TRBV6-5	NA	TRBJ2-1	NA	CASSEGGGLFF	TGTGCCAGCAGTGAAGGAGGGGGCCTGTTCTTC
TRBV6-5	NA	TRBJ2-7	NA	CASGPSEQYF	TGTGCCAGCGGCCCATCCGAGCAGTACTTC
TRBV5-6	NA	TRBJ2-7	TRBD2	CASSRTSGPYEQYF	TGTGCCAGCAGCCGGACTAGCGGGCCCTACGAGCAGTACTTC
TRBV15	NA	TRBJ2-7	NA	CATSIGLAEYEQYF	TGTGCCACCAGCATCGGGCTAGCTGAATACGAGCAGTACTTC
TRBV29-1	NA	TRBJ2-7	NA	CSVRDSSYEQYF	TGCAGCGTGCGGGACTCTTCCTACGAGCAGTACTTC
TRBV4-2	NA	TRBJ1-1	NA	CASSQDFGTGDTEAFF	TGTGCCAGCAGCCAAGATTTCGGGACTGGGGACACTGAAGCTTTCTTT
TRBV4-1	NA	TRBJ1-3	TRBD1	CASSQDWGTAVSGNTIYF	TGCGCCAGCAGCCAAGATTGGGGGACAGCAGTCTCTGGAAACACCATATATTTT
TRBV7-9	NA	TRBJ2-2	TRBD1	CASSLGSPGQGVDTGELFF	TGTGCCAGCAGCCTGGGGTCCCCGGGACAGGGGGTTGACACCGGGGAGCTGTTTTTT
TRBV28	NA	TRBJ1-2	TRBD1	CASSLMRRQGDGYTF	TGTGCCAGCAGTTTAATGAGGAGACAGGGGGATGGCTACACCTTC
TRBV7-3	NA	TRBJ2-3	TRBD2	CASSSTSGITDTQYF	TGTGCCAGCAGCTCGACTAGCGGGATAACAGATACGCAGTATTTT
TRBV15	NA	TRBJ2-3	NA	CATSRRGSTDTQYF	TGTGCCACCAGCAGAAGGGGGAGCACAGATACGCAGTATTTT
TRBV2	NA	TRBJ2-7	NA	CASGPGSFYEQYF	TGTGCCAGCGGTCCGGGCAGTTTCTACGAGCAGTACTTC
TRBV5-6	NA	TRBJ2-7	NA	CASSPWGDGHYEQYF	TGTGCCAGCAGCCCTTGGGGCGACGGCCACTACGAGCAGTACTTC
TRBV5-1	NA	TRBJ2-1	TRBD2	CASSYGLAGGSSYNEQFF	TGCGCCAGCAGCTACGGACTAGCGGGAGGAAGCTCCTACAATGAGCAGTTCTTC
TRBV6-1	NA	TRBJ1-2	NA	CASSDGQTYGYTF	TGTGCCAGCAGTGACGGACAGACTTATGGCTACACCTTC
TRBV11-2	NA	TRBJ1-5	NA	CASSLQVGSNQPQHF	TGTGCCAGCAGCTTACAGGTTGGGAGCAATCAGCCCCAGCATTTT
TRBV15	NA	TRBJ1-4	TRBD1	CATSARTGGDEKLFF	TGTGCCACCAGCGCCCGGACAGGGGGTGATGAAAAACTGTTTTTT
TRBV5-1	NA	TRBJ2-3	TRBD2	CASSSPGRGDTQYF	TGCGCCAGCAGCTCTCCCGGGAGGGGAGATACGCAGTATTTT
TRBV7-3	NA	TRBJ2-2	NA	CASSSLGNTGELFF	TGTGCCAGCAGCTCTCTGGGCAACACCGGGGAGCTGTTTTTT
TRBV4-1	NA	TRBJ2-1	NA	CASSPLGPDNEQFF	TGCGCCAGCAGCCCGCTGGGGCCGGACAATGAGCAGTTCTTC
TRBV11-3	few	TRBJ1-4	NA	CASSPTPPQSSTNEKLFF	TGTGCCAGCAGCCCTACACCGCCGCAAAGCTCAACTAATGAAAAACTGTTTTTT
TRBV9	NA	TRBJ2-1	TRBD2	CASSPLAGGPLNEQFF	TGTGCCAGCAGCCCACTAGCGGGAGGGCCCCTTAATGAGCAGTTCTTC
TRBV7-9	NA	TRBJ2-3	NA	CASSPDVGGNTDTQYF	TGTGCCAGCAGCCCGGATGTGGGAGGCAACACAGATACGCAGTATTTT
TRBV13	NA	TRBJ2-6	NA	CAVGSNVLTF	TGTGCCGTGGGGTCCAACGTCCTGACTTTC
TRBV7-3	NA	TRBJ1-1	TRBD1	CASSSGQGEAFF	TGTGCCAGCAGCTCAGGACAGGGTGAAGCTTTCTTT
TRBV4-1	NA	TRBJ2-7	NA	CASSQDGGHTESYEQYF	TGCGCCAGCAGCCAAGATGGAGGACATACCGAATCCTACGAGCAGTACTTC
TRBV1	NA	TRBJ1-2	NA	CTSSLPLGYGYTF	TGCACCAGCAGCCTCCCGCTAGGCTATGGCTACACCTTC
TRBV5-1	NA	TRBJ1-5	NA	CASSIGRVTKQPQHF	TGCGCCAGCAGCATTGGCCGGGTAACGAAACAGCCCCAGCATTTT
TRBV4-3	NA	TRBJ1-1	NA	CASSRITWDTEAFF	TGCGCCAGCAGCCGGATTACTTGGGACACTGAAGCTTTCTTT
TRBV5-4	few	TRBJ1-4	TRBD1	CASSGTGGEKLFF	TGTGCCAGCAGCGGGACAGGGGGCGAAAAACTGTTTTTT
TRBV28	once	TRBJ2-1	TRBD1	CASSLMTGYEQFF	TGTGCCAGCAGTTTAATGACAGGGTATGAGCAGTTCTTC
TRBV18	NA	TRBJ1-1	NA	CASSPGEEAFF	TGTGCCAGCTCACCAGGGGAAGAAGCTTTCTTT
TRBV4-3	NA	TRBJ1-4	NA	CASSQAGGEKLFF	TGCGCCAGCAGCCAAGCGGGGGGTGAAAAACTGTTTTTT
TRBV9	NA	TRBJ1-1	TRBD1	CASSGGDRGTEAFF	TGTGCCAGCAGCGGGGGAGACAGGGGAACTGAAGCTTTCTTT
TRBV28	NA	TRBJ2-3	NA	CACGTSTDTQYF	TGTGCCTGCGGGACCAGCACAGATACGCAGTATTTT